Listed here are 5 T cell receptor beta chains from one sample, sequenced in a study of T cell changes during pregnancy in multiple sclerosis (dated by TCRdb to 2018 to 2020). To prepare the library, the immunoSEQ multiplex PCR assay was applied. What TCRdb holds here is the immuneACCESS table cut down to in-frame rearrangements. Part of the clones is not present; checked against another copy, under half of the missing clones reflect an unresolved V gene, and the others are unexplained. The sample yields under 80,000 clones; over 75% were counted once. More than 1.5% of the sample is in the top ten clones. The specimen was peripheral blood, collected in the first trimester of pregnancy. Receptor source: a female donor with multiple sclerosis, enrolled in a pregnancy study.

The chain links TRBV7-2 to TRBJ2-3, with 7 bases lining up with TRBD2. Germline CDR1 reads SGHTA; CDR2 reads FQGNSA. With V trimmed by 5 bases and J by 1 base, 9 bases remained unmatched. CDR3 length: 16 amino acids. This chain's CDR3 is CASSTRTSRGTDTQYF. The CDR3 DNA reads as TGTGCCAGCAGCACCCGGACTAGTCGAGGCACAGATACGCAGTATTTT.

The V call is TRBV27, the J call TRBJ2-1; D is unclear. The V gene lost 3 bases and the J gene lost 0 bases, with 6 bases spanning the gap. CDR1 and CDR2 from the germline V gene are MNHEY and SMNVEV (reference sequence). The CDR3 contains 14 residues. CDR3 sequence: CASSFSSSYNEQFF. The CDR3 DNA follows: TGTGCCAGCAGTTTCTCGAGCTCCTACAATGAGCAGTTCTTC.

The V gene is TRBV2, the J gene TRBJ2-7; 7 bases are a match to TRBD2. This CDR3 is 13 amino acids long. Per the germline V gene, CDR1 is SNHLY and CDR2 is FYNNEI. Trimming cost V 5 bases and J 4 bases; bases outside gene matches: 5. The CDR3 region is CASSPLAEYEQYF. In DNA form, the CDR3 reads TGTGCCAGCAGTCCCCTAGCGGAATACGAGCAGTACTTC.

The chain combines TRBV27 with TRBJ2-7; D might be TRBD2 (6 bases). The CDR3 spans 16 residues. V shed 5 bases and J shed 2 bases, with 19 bases lying between them. Germline V gene data show CDR1 as MNHEY and CDR2 as SMNVEV (reference sequence). The CDR3 DNA is TGTGCCAGCAGTCCCCTGAGGGTAGCGGAAGCCTACGAGCAGTACTTC. Protein: CASSPLRVAEAYEQYF.

This clone was recorded a few times. As DNA, the CDR3 is TGTGCCAGAGGGAGGGGGGGAGGCAATCAGCCCCAGCATTTT. It yields the protein CARGRGGGNQPQHF. The chain uses TRBV5-3 and TRBJ1-5; tentatively, D is TRBD1 (6 bases). TRBV5-3 is an ORF; its function is uncertain. This CDR3 is 14 amino acids long. The V end was cut by 7 bases, the J end by 2 bases, with 13 bases between.